The rows below give T cell receptor beta chains drawn from one sample of a study of blood T cell repertoires in COVID-19. Using immunoSEQ multiplex PCR, the repertoire was profiled, and TCRdb retains in-frame clones only, with some absent. In the table there are about 120,000 clones, roughly 80% of which are singletons. The sequencing sample was made of peripheral blood. Receptor source: a man aged 50-59 years with acute or convalescent COVID-19. Each CDR3 is given with its conserved first and last residue. A D gene is named only where the DNA matches it firmly. Clone size is given for some rows only: seen once, a few or many times, or a class if the clone is expanded.

j_call | d_call | clone_size | v_call | cdr3_nt | cdr3_aa
TRBJ2-7 | NA | few | TRBV5-6 | TGTGCCAGCATCGTACACAGGAATGCGGGGATCGAGCAGTACTTC | CASIVHRNAGIEQYF
TRBJ2-7 | NA | NA | TRBV28 | TGTGCCAGCACCGTGAACAGATACGAGCAGTACTTC | CASTVNRYEQYF
TRBJ2-1 | NA | NA | TRBV5-4 | TGTGCCAGCAGCTTGTTGACATACTACAATGAGCAGTTCTTC | CASSLLTYYNEQFF
TRBJ1-1 | NA | NA | TRBV7-6 | TGTGCCAGCAGCTTATTAAGGACAGTTAACACTGAAGCTTTCTTT | CASSLLRTVNTEAFF
TRBJ1-6 | TRBD1 | NA | TRBV19 | TGTGCCAGCAATCACGGACAGGGGGTAAATTCACCCCTCCACTTT | CASNHGQGVNSPLHF
TRBJ1-5 | TRBD1 | NA | TRBV6-1 | TGTGCCAGCAGTGAACTCCGGGACAGGGATAATCAGCCCCAGCATTTT | CASSELRDRDNQPQHF
TRBJ1-1 | TRBD1 | NA | TRBV6-5 | TGTGCCAGCAGTTACAACCCGGGACAGATGGGAGCTTTCTTT | CASSYNPGQMGAFF
TRBJ2-4 | NA | NA | TRBV10-2 | TGCGCCAGCGGGGGCCAGCAAAGAGCCAAAAACATTCAGTACTTC | CASGGQQRAKNIQYF
TRBJ1-1 | TRBD1 | NA | TRBV19 | TGTGCCAGTAGTATCGACAGGGGGGAAATGGCTTTCTTT | CASSIDRGEMAFF
TRBJ2-1 | TRBD1 | NA | TRBV2 | TGTGCCAGCATTAAGGACAGGAACAATGAGCAGTTCTTC | CASIKDRNNEQFF
TRBJ1-4 | NA | NA | TRBV4-1 | TGCGCCAGCAGCCACCAAAGGGGGAGTGAAAAACTGTTTTTT | CASSHQRGSEKLFF
TRBJ2-1 | TRBD2 | NA | TRBV10-1 | TGCGCCAGCAGCTATAGCGGGAGCTCCTACAATGAGCAGTTCTTC | CASSYSGSSYNEQFF
TRBJ1-6 | TRBD1 | NA | TRBV5-1 | TGCGCCAGCAGCTTGTCGGACAGGATTAATTCACCCCTCCACTTT | CASSLSDRINSPLHF
TRBJ2-7 | TRBD2 | NA | TRBV4-2 | TGTGCCAGCAGCCCTATCGTGGGTAGCGGGGGGCCCCCCACCGTCGAGCAGTACTTC | CASSPIVGSGGPPTVEQYF
TRBJ1-3 | NA | NA | TRBV2 | TGTGCCAGCAGTGGTTCATCTGGAAACACCATATATTTT | CASSGSSGNTIYF
TRBJ1-3 | TRBD1 | medium-sized | TRBV7-9 | TGTGCCAGCAGCTTAGATCAGGGGGCTGGAGGAAACACCATATATTTT | CASSLDQGAGGNTIYF
TRBJ1-4 | NA | NA | TRBV18 | TGTGCCAGCTCACCACCGGACTTTGGAGAAAAACTGTTTTTT | CASSPPDFGEKLFF
TRBJ2-6 | NA | NA | TRBV5-1 | TGCGCCAGCAGTTTCATGGGGGGGCTCTCTGGGGCCAACGTCCTGACTTTC | CASSFMGGLSGANVLTF
TRBJ2-7 | NA | NA | TRBV7-9 | TGTGCCAGCAGCCAACAAGGGGTCAGGTCAGCCTACGAGCAGTACTTC | CASSQQGVRSAYEQYF
TRBJ1-2 | NA | NA | TRBV29-1 | TGCAGCGTTGAGAAGGAGGTTCCGGCTGGCTACACCTTC | CSVEKEVPAGYTF
TRBJ1-2 | TRBD1 | NA | TRBV2 | TGTGCCAGCAGTGCCTACGGACAGGGCAGCTATGGCTACACCTTC | CASSAYGQGSYGYTF
TRBJ1-6 | NA | NA | TRBV19 | TGTGCCAGCGCCGGGACACCCTATAATTCACCCCTCCACTTT | CASAGTPYNSPLHF
TRBJ1-1 | NA | NA | TRBV11-2 | TGTGCCAGCAGCCTCCACAGGAACACTGAAGCTTTCTTT | CASSLHRNTEAFF
TRBJ1-1 | NA | NA | TRBV27 | TGTGCCAGCAGTTTTCTGGGGCGGGGGGACACTGAAGCTTTCTTT | CASSFLGRGDTEAFF
TRBJ1-4 | NA | NA | TRBV29-1 | TGCAGCGCCAAGACAGGATTGCACGAAAAACTGTTTTTT | CSAKTGLHEKLFF